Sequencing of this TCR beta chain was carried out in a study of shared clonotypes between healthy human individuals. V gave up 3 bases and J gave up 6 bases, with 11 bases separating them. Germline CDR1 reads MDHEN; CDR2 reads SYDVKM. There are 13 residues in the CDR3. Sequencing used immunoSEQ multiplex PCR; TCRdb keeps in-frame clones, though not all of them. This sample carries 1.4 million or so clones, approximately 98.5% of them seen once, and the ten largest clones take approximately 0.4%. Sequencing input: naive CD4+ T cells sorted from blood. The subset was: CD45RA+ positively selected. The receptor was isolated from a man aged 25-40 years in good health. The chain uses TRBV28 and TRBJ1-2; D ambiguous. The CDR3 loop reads CASSFGQDHGYTF. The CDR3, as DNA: TGTGCCAGCAGTTTTGGGCAGGATCATGGCTACACCTTC.